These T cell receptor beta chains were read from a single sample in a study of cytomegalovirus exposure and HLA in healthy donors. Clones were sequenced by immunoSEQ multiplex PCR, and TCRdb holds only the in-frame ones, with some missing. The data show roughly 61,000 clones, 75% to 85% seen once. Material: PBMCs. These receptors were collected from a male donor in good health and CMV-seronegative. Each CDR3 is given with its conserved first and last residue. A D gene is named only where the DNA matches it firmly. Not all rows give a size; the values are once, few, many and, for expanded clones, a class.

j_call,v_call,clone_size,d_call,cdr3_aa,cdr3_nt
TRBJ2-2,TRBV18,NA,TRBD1,CASSPSQGDTGELFF,TGTGCCAGCTCACCCTCACAGGGGGACACCGGGGAGCTGTTTTTT
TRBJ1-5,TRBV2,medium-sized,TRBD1,CASSEQGARSNQPQHF,TGTGCCAGCAGTGAGCAGGGGGCTAGGAGCAATCAGCCCCAGCATTTT
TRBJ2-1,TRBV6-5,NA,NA,CASSRQDEQFF,TGTGCCAGCAGTAGACAGGATGAGCAGTTCTTC
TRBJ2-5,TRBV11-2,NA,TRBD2,CASSPRLRGGQETQYF,TGTGCCAGCAGCCCGAGGCTCCGGGGGGGCCAAGAGACCCAGTACTTC
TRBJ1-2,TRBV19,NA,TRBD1,CASSMEFGQGPYGYTF,TGTGCCAGTAGTATGGAGTTCGGACAGGGCCCCTATGGCTACACCTTC
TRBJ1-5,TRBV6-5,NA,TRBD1,CASSFQQGNQPQHF,TGTGCCAGCAGTTTCCAACAGGGGAATCAGCCCCAGCATTTT
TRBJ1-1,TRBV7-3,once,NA,CASSLGGPATEAFF,TGTGCCAGCAGCTTGGGGGGGCCTGCCACTGAAGCTTTCTTT
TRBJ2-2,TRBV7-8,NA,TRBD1,CASSIRDRNTGELFF,TGTGCCAGCAGCATCCGGGACAGGAACACCGGGGAGCTGTTTTTT
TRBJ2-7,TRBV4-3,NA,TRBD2,CASSQGTGLAGAFSYEQYF,TGCGCCAGCAGCCAAGGTACGGGACTAGCGGGGGCCTTCTCCTACGAGCAGTACTTC
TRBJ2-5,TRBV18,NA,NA,CASTSGIQETQYF,TGTGCCAGCACCTCCGGGATACAAGAGACCCAGTACTTC
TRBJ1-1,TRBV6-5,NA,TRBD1,CASTTGGSTEAFF,TGTGCCAGCACAACAGGGGGATCCACTGAAGCTTTCTTT
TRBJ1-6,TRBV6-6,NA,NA,CATASSYNSPLHF,TGTGCGACCGCTAGCTCCTATAATTCACCCCTCCACTTT
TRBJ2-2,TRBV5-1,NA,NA,CASSYPILTVHKSNTGELFF,TGCGCCAGCAGCTATCCAATCCTGACAGTGCACAAATCGAACACCGGGGAGCTGTTTTTT
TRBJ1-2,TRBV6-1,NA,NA,CASKNPGESYGYTF,TGTGCCAGCAAAAACCCGGGGGAAAGCTATGGCTACACCTTC
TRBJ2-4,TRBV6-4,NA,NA,CASSIRAPGAKNIQYF,TGTGCCAGCAGCATCAGGGCCCCCGGGGCCAAAAACATTCAGTACTTC
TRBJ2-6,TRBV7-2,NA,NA,CASSADSFSGANVLTF,TGTGCCAGCAGCGCAGACAGTTTCTCTGGGGCCAACGTCCTGACTTTC
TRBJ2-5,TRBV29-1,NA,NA,CSYGWGLGETQYF,TGCAGCTATGGGTGGGGCTTGGGAGAGACCCAGTACTTC
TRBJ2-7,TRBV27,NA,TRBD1,CASSWEFSDRGPYEQYF,TGTGCCAGCAGTTGGGAGTTTTCTGACAGGGGTCCCTACGAGCAGTACTTC
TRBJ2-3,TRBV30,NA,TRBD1,CAWNRDRTIPQDTQYF,TGTGCCTGGAATCGGGACAGAACGATACCCCAGGATACGCAGTATTTT
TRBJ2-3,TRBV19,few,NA,CASTQGADTQYF,TGTGCCAGTACGCAGGGCGCAGATACGCAGTATTTT
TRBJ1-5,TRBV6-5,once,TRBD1,CASSSLQGGNQPQHF,TGTGCCAGCAGTTCTTTACAGGGGGGGAATCAGCCCCAGCATTTT
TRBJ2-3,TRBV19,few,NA,CASSKVRYSSTDTQYF,TGTGCCAGTAGTAAGGTCAGGTACTCTAGCACAGATACGCAGTATTTT